These 14 T cell receptor beta chains originate from one sample sequenced in a study of blood T cell repertoires in COVID-19. The assay was immunoSEQ multiplex PCR, and TCRdb's table has in-frame clones only and misses some. The table lists around 90,000 clones, about 90% of them singletons. Sequenced: peripheral blood. Source of these receptors: a man aged 45-65 years with COVID-19, enrolled during active disease.

This clone appeared a few times. The chain employs TRBV7-2 and TRBJ2-1; 9 bases fit TRBD2. Germline V gives CDR1 SGHTA, CDR2 FQGNSA. V trimming: 2 bases; J trimming: 8 bases; junction bases outside the gene matches: 7. This CDR3 has 15 residues. Written as DNA, the CDR3 is TGTGCCAGCAGCTTAAGGGCGGGGGGGCCCGATGAGCAGTTCTTC. This encodes CASSLRAGGPDEQFF.

This chain connects TRBV10-3 to TRBJ2-7; TRBD2 agrees at 9 bases. The CDR3 is 14 residues long. Germline V lookup: CDR1 ENHRY, CDR2 SYGVKD. J gave up 1 base and V 3 bases, and 1 base lay outside the gene matches. This CDR3 is CAISDAGGSYEQYF. CDR3 DNA: TGTGCCATCAGTGATGCGGGGGGGTCCTACGAGCAGTACTTC.

This chain links TRBV4-2 with TRBJ2-7; 9 bases are shared with TRBD1. CDR1 and CDR2 (germline): LGHNA, YNFKEQ. The CDR3 runs to 18 residues. Unmatched junction bases numbered 12, after V lost 1 base and J lost 2 bases. The CDR3 sequence is CASSQGSIRDRVTYEQYF. The DNA of the CDR3 is TGTGCCAGCAGCCAAGGATCCATCAGGGACAGGGTGACCTACGAGCAGTACTTC.

The chain has TRBV19 and TRBJ1-4; the D is unclear. The germline gives CDR1 LNHDA, CDR2 SQIVND (reference sequence). Deletions cut 7 bases from V and 7 bases from J, with 19 bases between. The CDR3 has 15 amino acids. This CDR3 is CASTAPDTYGEKLFF. The CDR3 DNA follows: TGTGCCAGTACCGCACCAGACACATATGGTGAAAAACTGTTTTTT. The full variable domain, its missing parts supplied by reference TRBV19 and TRBJ1-4, is DGGITQSPKYLFRKEGQNVTLSCEQNLNHDAMYWYRQDPGQGLRLIYYSQIVNDFQKGDIAEGYSVSREKKESFPLTVTSAQKNPTAFYLCASTAPDTYGEKLFFGSGTQLSVL.

The chain recombines TRBV5-4 with TRBJ2-7; 10 bases match TRBD1. Germline V gene sequence: CDR1 SGHNT, CDR2 YYREEE (reference sequence). Trimming took 4 bases from V and 0 from J; bases not matched to a gene: 7. The CDR3 extends over 16 amino acids. For the CDR3, the DNA is TGTGCCAGCAGCAGACCGGGACAGGGGCCCTCCTACGAGCAGTACTTC. Translated, it gives CASSRPGQGPSYEQYF.

The chain links TRBV12-3 or TRBV12-4 to TRBJ1-4; TRBD1 matches at 7 bases. CDR3 size: 13 residues. Trimming took 5 bases from V and 8 from J; bases not matched to a gene: 5. The CDR3 reads CASSRQGREKLFF. The CDR3 DNA follows: TGTGCCAGCAGTAGACAGGGTAGGGAAAAACTGTTTTTT.

The chain has TRBV3-1 (or the pseudogene TRBV3-2) and TRBJ2-5; D is uncertain. This CDR3 region has 12 residues. Germline V CDR1 and CDR2: LGHDT, YNNKEL (reference sequence). The V end was cut by 1 base, the J end by 3 bases, with 3 bases between. The CDR3 region is CASSQAEETQYF. CDR3 DNA sequence: TGTGCCAGCAGCCAAGCTGAAGAGACCCAGTACTTC.

CDR3 protein: CASSYSGTSGEQFF. The CDR3 DNA reads as TGTGCCAGCAGTTACTCGGGGACTAGCGGAGAGCAGTTCTTC. The chain carries TRBV6-6 and TRBJ2-1, with 11 bases matching TRBD2. Germline lookup yields CDR1 MNHNY and CDR2 SVGAGI (reference sequence). CDR3 length equals 14 residues. V lost 0 bases, J lost 10 bases, and 2 bases stayed unmatched.

The V and J genes are TRBV7-9 and TRBJ1-4; D may be TRBD1 (5 bases). Germline V gene lookup returns CDR1 SEHNR and CDR2 FQNEAQ (reference sequence). V was clipped by 0 bases and J by 0 bases, with 14 bases between them. This CDR3 is 18 amino acids long. The CDR3 bases are TGTGCCAGCAGCTTAGCGCGGGGCAGCTATGCAACTAATGAAAAACTGTTTTTT. It codes for CASSLARGSYATNEKLFF.

The chain is built from TRBV9 and TRBJ1-2; 7 bases match TRBD1. Germline V gene data show CDR1 as SGDLS and CDR2 as YYNGEE. V lost 2 bases, J lost 3 bases, and 7 bases stayed unmatched. The CDR3 is made up of 15 amino acids. The CDR3 is CASSVQQGSHYGYTF. CDR3 sequence (DNA): TGTGCCAGCAGCGTCCAACAGGGGTCCCACTATGGCTACACCTTC.

This chain uses TRBV7-9 with TRBJ1-1; unclear D gene. CDR1 is SEHNR, CDR2 FQNEAQ, per germline (reference sequence). The CDR3 contains 13 residues. Trimming took 1 base from V and 3 from J, leaving 6 bases between them. The CDR3 DNA follows: TGTGCCAGCAGCTTAGACGGGGACACTGAAGCTTTCTTT. This encodes CASSLDGDTEAFF.

V usage is TRBV19 and J usage is TRBJ2-7; the D gene is possibly TRBD2 (5 bases). Germline V gene data show CDR1 as LNHDA and CDR2 as SQIVND (reference sequence). The CDR3 has 18 amino acids. V was cut by 6 bases and J by 5 bases, with 29 bases left in between. This CDR3 reads CASSTFGPGIAQMDEQYF. DNA of the CDR3: TGTGCCAGTAGCACTTTTGGTCCGGGGATCGCGCAAATGGACGAGCAGTACTTC.

The rearrangement uses TRBV30 and TRBJ1-1; TRBD1 matches 9 bases. CDR3 length: 14 residues. With 3 bases clipped from V and 4 bases from J, the junction kept 6 bases outside the gene matches. Germline V lookup: CDR1 GTSNPN, CDR2 SVGIG (reference sequence). The CDR3: CAWRIQGAVTEAFF. For the CDR3, the DNA is TGTGCCTGGAGGATACAGGGGGCGGTCACTGAAGCTTTCTTT.

The V gene is TRBV4-1, the J gene TRBJ1-5; 7 nucleotides agree with TRBD1. V lost 6 bases, J lost 9 bases, and 11 bases stayed unmatched. The CDR3 is 14 residues long. CDR1 is MGHRA, CDR2 YSYEKL, per germline. CDR3 sequence: CASSRGGGEGPQHF. The CDR3 bases are TGCGCCAGCAGTCGAGGGGGCGGAGAGGGGCCCCAGCATTTT.